This T cell receptor beta chain was recovered during a study of control samples from healthy donors and cancer patients (dated by TCRdb to 2020 to 2022). The library relied on the immunoSEQ multiplex PCR assay. The table comes from immuneACCESS by way of TCRdb, which keeps in-frame sequences with V and J called. Part of the clones is missing from these tables; in studies checked, under half for an unresolved V gene and the rest for unknown reasons. The sample profile shows about 160,000 clones; 96% of them were found once. 0.85% to 1.3% of the sample is in the top ten clones. Remarks on this clone: There is no known antigen for this receptor. No clone much larger than this one lies a single base away; base qualities are absent.

The sequence derives from a woman in her 30s in good health. Sequenced sample: blood.

The CDR3 here reads CASSLKPGQGDTGTDTQYF. The nucleotide sequence is TGCGCCAGCAGCTTAAAACCGGGACAGGGGGATACGGGCACAGATACGCAGTATTTT. The V and J segments used are TRBV5-1 and TRBJ2-3; 11 bases in the junction line up with TRBD1. The CDR3, from cysteine to phenylalanine, totals 19 residues. Only the CDR3 DNA is retained, 57 bases long and in frame from the first base. From a lookup of the germline V gene, CDR1 and CDR2 are SGHRS and YFSETQ. V lost 2 bases and J lost 1 base, and the count of bases not matched to a germline gene is 12.